These 2 T cell receptor beta chains were all obtained from the same sample, sequenced in a study of shared clonotypes between healthy human individuals (TCRdb year 2020). The protocol used for the library was the immunoSEQ multiplex PCR assay. TCRdb mirrors the immuneACCESS table, restricted to in-frame sequences. Some clones are absent from its copies; in checked studies, under half trace to an unresolved V gene, and the reason for the others is unknown. The sample yields more than 1,200,000 clones; 98% were counted once. Approximately 0.4% of the sample is held by the ten biggest clonotypes. The specimen was naive CD4+ T cells sorted from blood. The meaning of the sample's cell subset or site label: CD45RA+ positively selected. The receptors stem from a man in his thirties or forties in good health.

The rearrangement joins TRBV5-8 to TRBJ2-7, with D unresolved. Trimming took off 0 bases at V and 1 base at J, with 17 bases between the two ends. This CDR3 has 17 amino acids. Germline values: CDR1 SGHTS, CDR2 YDEGEE. The CDR3 spells CASSLGLTDSSSYEQYF. CDR3 bases: TGTGCCAGCAGCTTGGGGTTAACGGATTCCTCTTCCTACGAGCAGTACTTC.

V is TRBV6-1 and J is TRBJ1-5; D is perhaps TRBD1 (5 bases). Trimming left V 5 bases short and J 4 bases short, with 12 bases between. CDR3 size: 14 residues. Looked up from germline, CDR1 is MNHNS and CDR2 is SASEGT. CDR3 sequence: CASSRPGGNQPQHF. The CDR3 DNA sequence: TGTGCCAGCAGTAGACCCGGGGGGAATCAGCCCCAGCATTTT.